This TCR beta chain was documented in a study of shared clonotypes between healthy human individuals. Study-wide background: A few men and a couple of women, aged 18 to 49, were donors.

Some clones are missing from TCRdb's copy, which holds only in-frame ones; the method was immunoSEQ multiplex PCR. The sample includes some 1 million clones, 75% of them seen just once. Sequencing was done on a sample of memory CD4+ T cells sorted from blood. Subset noted: CD45RA-negative fraction. The clonotype was recovered from a man between 18 and 35 years old in good health.

The CDR3 coding sequence is TGTGCCAGCAGATCAGGACAGCTCAACACCGGGGAGCTGTTTTTT. This encodes CASRSGQLNTGELFF. V gene TRBV5-6 combines with J gene TRBJ2-2; D perhaps matches TRBD1 (6 bases). CDR3 length: 15 amino acids. Trimming removed 5 bases at V and 2 bases at J, with 13 bases between. CDR1 and CDR2 (germline): SGHDT, YYEEEE.